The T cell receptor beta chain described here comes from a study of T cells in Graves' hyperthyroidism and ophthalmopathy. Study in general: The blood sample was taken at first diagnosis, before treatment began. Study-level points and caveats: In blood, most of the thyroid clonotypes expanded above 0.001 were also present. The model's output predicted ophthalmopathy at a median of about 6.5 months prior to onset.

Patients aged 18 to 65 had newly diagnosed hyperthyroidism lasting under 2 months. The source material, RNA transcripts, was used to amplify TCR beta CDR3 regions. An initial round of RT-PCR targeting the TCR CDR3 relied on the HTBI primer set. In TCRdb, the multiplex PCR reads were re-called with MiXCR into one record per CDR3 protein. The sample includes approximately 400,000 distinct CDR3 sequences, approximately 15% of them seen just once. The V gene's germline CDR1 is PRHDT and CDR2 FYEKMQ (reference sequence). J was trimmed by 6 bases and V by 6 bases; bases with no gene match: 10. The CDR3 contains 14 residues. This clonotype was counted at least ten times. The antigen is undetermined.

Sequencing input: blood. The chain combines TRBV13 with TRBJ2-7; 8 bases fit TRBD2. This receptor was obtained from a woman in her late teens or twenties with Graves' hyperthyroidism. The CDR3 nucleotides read TGTGCCAGCAGAGCAGCCGGGACTAGAGGCGAGCAGTACTTC. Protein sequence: CASRAAGTRGEQYF.